A single TCR beta chain is shown here with its context. Its antigen is currently unknown. CDR3 length: 15 amino acids. V shed 0 bases, J shed 3 bases, and the junction held 4 bases outside the gene matches. Germline V gives CDR1 DFQATT, CDR2 SNEGSKA (reference sequence). Researchers reported that TCR beta cDNA libraries carried unique molecular identifiers. TCRdb reprocessed the PCR reads via MiXCR and lists one record per CDR3 protein. The sample shows fewer than 550,000 distinct CDR3 sequences, around 34% of them seen only once. The data derive from a study of post-analysis software for immune sequencing data. Study overall: In terms of disease course, relapsing-remitting, secondary progressive and progressive-relapsing multiple sclerosis were included. Study-wide points: There were several TRBV segments more frequent in patients than controls, and TRBV5-6, TRBV5-1 and TRBV20-1 were among them. Significantly decreased normalized Chao1 diversity was recorded for multiple sclerosis patients relative to controls. F measure grouped same-batch samples tightly together.

The chain combines TRBV20-1 with TRBJ1-2; 10 positions agree with TRBD1. Sequencing was performed on blood. The clonotype comes from a girl under 18 with multiple sclerosis. CDR3 region: CSAREQGQGHYGYTF. The CDR3 DNA reads TGCAGTGCTAGAGAGCAGGGACAGGGGCACTATGGCTACACCTTC.